What follows describes a single T cell receptor (beta chain). How the authors handled the data: Cell counts per sample came from amplifying reference gene primers. TCRdb's table, derived via immunoSEQ multiplex PCR, lists solely in-frame clones and lacks some. The DNA was the basis for D and trimming; V, J and clone size are from that table. The sample lists over 450,000 clones; 85% to 90% were seen once. These data are taken from a study of blood T cell repertoires in COVID-19. What was sequenced was peripheral blood. The TCR was taken from a woman between 45 and 65 years old with COVID-19, enrolled during active disease.

CDR3: CASSGQYYGYTF. The CDR3 region has the DNA TGTGCCAGCAGCGGACAGTACTATGGCTACACCTTC. V usage is TRBV9 and J usage is TRBJ1-2; maybe TRBD1 (5 bases). CDR3 length: 12 residues. Germline loops: CDR1 SGDLS, CDR2 YYNGEE. Trimming shortened V by 3 bases and J by 3 bases, and 6 bases separated the two germline ends. The variable domain in full, completed from reference TRBV9 and TRBJ1-2, reads DSGVTQTPKHLITATGQRVTLRCSPRSGDLSVYWYQQSLDQGLQFLIQYYNGEERAKGNILERFSAQQFPDLHSELNLSSLELGDSALYFCASSGQYYGYTFGSGTRLTVV.